The 8 T cell receptor beta chains below all came from one sample that was sequenced in a study of blood T cell repertoires in COVID-19. Measured with immunoSEQ multiplex PCR; TCRdb has only the in-frame clones, and not every one. The sample lists some 300,000 clones, more than 85% occurring once. What was sequenced was peripheral blood. The source is a man aged 70-80 years with acute or convalescent COVID-19.

V usage is TRBV6-2 or TRBV6-3 and J usage is TRBJ2-7, with 10 bases matching TRBD2. V lost 6 bases to trimming and J lost 1 base; unmatched junction nucleotides: 6. Germline values: CDR1 MNHEY, CDR2 SVGEGT. The CDR3 sequence is 15 residues long. The CDR3 bases are TGTGCCAGCAGCGACCTAGCGGGAGATTCCTACGAGCAGTACTTC. The encoded protein is CASSDLAGDSYEQYF.

This clone was seen a few times. The chain uses TRBV28 and TRBJ1-1; no clear D gene. This CDR3 region has 13 residues. From germline, CDR1 is MDHEN and CDR2 SYDVKM. The ends were cut back, 0 bases at V and 5 bases at J, with 7 bases in the middle. CDR3 protein: CASSLWSITEAFF. CDR3 coding DNA: TGTGCCAGCAGTTTATGGTCTATAACTGAAGCTTTCTTT.

In this sample, this clone turned up once. The chain is built from TRBV12-3 or TRBV12-4 and TRBJ2-2; D remains unclear. Trimming removed 6 bases from V and 7 bases from J, with 6 bases in between. The CDR3 contains 11 residues. CDR3 sequence reads: CASSPLGELFF. DNA for the CDR3: TGTGCCAGCAGCCCCCTCGGGGAGCTGTTTTTT.

The chain carries TRBV28 and TRBJ2-1, with 9 nucleotides matching TRBD2. This CDR3 is built from 15 residues. In germline, CDR1 is MDHEN, CDR2 SYDVKM. Unmatched junction bases numbered 3, after V lost 2 bases and J lost 4 bases. The CDR3, as DNA: TGTGCCAGCAGTTTAGCGGGGGGGGCTTACAATGAGCAGTTCTTC. Amino acids: CASSLAGGAYNEQFF.

V is TRBV7-2 and J is TRBJ2-7, with 7 nucleotides matching TRBD1. The V gene end was trimmed by 5 bases and the J gene end by 6 bases; junction bases not matched to a gene: 7. CDR3 length: 13 amino acids. Germline CDR1 is SGHTA and CDR2 is FQGNSA. The CDR3 DNA sequence: TGTGCCAGCAGCCCACGCAACAGGGGCGAGCAGTACTTC. Its protein is CASSPRNRGEQYF.

The chain uses TRBV5-1 and TRBJ2-5; 8 nucleotides align to TRBD1. Germline assignment: CDR1 SGHRS and CDR2 YFSETQ. This CDR3 has 15 residues. V lost 4 bases, J lost 5 bases, and 10 bases stayed unmatched. CDR3 in amino acids: CASSPERTGTETQYF. The CDR3 bases are TGCGCCAGCAGCCCTGAACGGACAGGGACGGAGACCCAGTACTTC.

V gene TRBV5-6 combines with J gene TRBJ2-7; D call uncertain. The CDR3 sequence is 13 residues long. V lost 0 bases, J lost 3 bases, and 7 bases lay in between. Germline CDR1 reads SGHDT; CDR2 reads YYEEEE. CDR3 protein: CASSLVSSYEQYF. Here the CDR3 DNA reads TGTGCCAGCAGCTTGGTTAGCAGCTACGAGCAGTACTTC.

Only one count was recorded for this clone. The chain combines TRBV2 with TRBJ1-3; D call uncertain. This CDR3 is 15 amino acids long. Germline V gene data show CDR1 as SNHLY and CDR2 as FYNNEI. V lost 2 bases and J 2 bases, leaving 10 bases between the germline ends. The CDR3 DNA sequence: TGTGCCAGCAGTGAATATCTGGGCCCTGGAAACACCATATATTTT. Residues: CASSEYLGPGNTIYF.